This T cell receptor beta chain was captured in a study of T cells after yellow fever vaccination. Study results and caveats: It was a small share of clonotypes that appeared in both CD4 and CD8 compartments. Boosting was followed by the reappearance of most primary-vaccination clones (about 96% CD4, around 90% CD8).

CDR3 length: 14 residues. V lost 4 bases and J 3 bases, leaving 12 bases between the germline ends. CDR1 LGHDT and CDR2 YNNKEL come from the germline V gene (reference sequence). Generation of TCR cDNA used 5'RACE template switching (which added a universal primer site and UMIs). TCRdb re-derived calls from the 5' RACE reads in MiXCR, one entry per CDR3 protein. In the table there are roughly 45,000 distinct CDR3 sequences, just under 6.5% of which are singletons. This clonotype originated in a man aged 25-45 years who received the YFV17D yellow fever vaccine. The source material was PBMCs, either bulk or a sorted T-cell subset (CD4+, CD8+, memory, or dextramer-sorted; not recorded which), sampled 45 days after the yellow fever booster vaccination. V gene TRBV3-1 combines with J gene TRBJ2-5; a possible D gene is TRBD1 (6 bases). The CDR3 nucleotides read TGTGCCAGCAGCCTACGTAGGACAGAAGAGACCCAGTACTTC. It codes for CASSLRRTEETQYF.